This TCR beta chain was identified in a study of patients and donors after allogeneic stem cell transplantation. The CDR3 is made up of 10 amino acids. The germline V and J ends were trimmed by 8 bases and 6 bases, with 7 bases remaining between them. Germline V lookup: CDR1 SNHLY, CDR2 FYNNEI. This clonotype was observed a handful of times. One entry per CDR3 protein results from TCRdb running MiXCR on the RT-PCR reads. The repertoire holds about 960,000 distinct CDR3 sequences, roughly 18% seen once, with around 6% in the top ten. The V gene is TRBV2, the J gene TRBJ1-2; no definite D call. The TCR sequence derives from a human donor who was either an allogeneic HSCT recipient or a stem cell or donor lymphocyte infusion donor (not recorded which). It is not recorded whose cells these are; they may come from a transplant donor. Sequencing input: blood, either unsorted or a sorted T cell fraction (not recorded which). The CDR3 loop reads CASGLHGYTF. The CDR3 bases are TGTGCCAGCGGTTTACATGGCTACACCTTC.